This TCR beta chain is drawn from a study of shared clonotypes between healthy human individuals. About the study: Donor composition was two women and three men, aged 18 to 49. Whole-study findings and limits: Sorted-subset samples were not fully sequenced, rarefaction indicated. Only a few donors were included, so the genetic and exposure-history diversity represented was limited.

There were only Caucasian adults among the donors, and all lived in Nashville, Tennessee. Remarks on this clone: Its cognate antigen is unknown.

Some clones are missing from TCRdb's copy, which holds only in-frame ones; the method was immunoSEQ multiplex PCR. The data show some 1 million clones, about three quarters seen once. Material for sequencing was memory CD4+ T cells sorted from blood. Subset of the sample: CD45RA-negative fraction. The clonotype comes from a man younger than 35 in good health.

The CDR3 here is CASSLAGTGAPFSNQPQHF. The DNA for the CDR3 is TGTGCCAGCAGTTTGGCCGGGACAGGGGCCCCCTTTAGCAATCAGCCCCAGCATTTT. The chain employs TRBV28 and TRBJ1-5, with 10 bases matching TRBD1. The CDR3 extends over 19 amino acids. CDR1 is MDHEN, CDR2 SYDVKM, per germline. V gave up 3 bases and J gave up 0 bases; unmatched junction bases: 11.